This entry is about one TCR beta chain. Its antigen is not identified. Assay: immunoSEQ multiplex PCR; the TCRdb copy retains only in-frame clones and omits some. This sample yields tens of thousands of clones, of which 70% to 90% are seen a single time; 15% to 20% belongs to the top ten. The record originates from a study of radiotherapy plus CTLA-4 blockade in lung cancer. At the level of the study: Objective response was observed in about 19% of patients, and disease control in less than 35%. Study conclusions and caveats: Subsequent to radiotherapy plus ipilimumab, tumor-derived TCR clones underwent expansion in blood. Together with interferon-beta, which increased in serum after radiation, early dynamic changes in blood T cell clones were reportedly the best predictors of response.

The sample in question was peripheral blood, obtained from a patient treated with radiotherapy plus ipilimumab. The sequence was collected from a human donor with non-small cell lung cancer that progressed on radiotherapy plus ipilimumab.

CDR3 loop: CASSLHRPGTSGRRANEQFF. The CDR3 DNA reads TGTGCCAGCAGCCTACATAGACCCGGGACTAGCGGGCGGAGGGCCAATGAGCAGTTCTTC. The rearrangement uses TRBV7-8 and TRBJ2-1; 12 positions match TRBD2. The CDR3 is 20 residues long. The germline V gene has CDR1 SGHVS and CDR2 FQNEAQ. Trimming removed 5 bases from V and 6 bases from J; junction bases left unmatched: 20.